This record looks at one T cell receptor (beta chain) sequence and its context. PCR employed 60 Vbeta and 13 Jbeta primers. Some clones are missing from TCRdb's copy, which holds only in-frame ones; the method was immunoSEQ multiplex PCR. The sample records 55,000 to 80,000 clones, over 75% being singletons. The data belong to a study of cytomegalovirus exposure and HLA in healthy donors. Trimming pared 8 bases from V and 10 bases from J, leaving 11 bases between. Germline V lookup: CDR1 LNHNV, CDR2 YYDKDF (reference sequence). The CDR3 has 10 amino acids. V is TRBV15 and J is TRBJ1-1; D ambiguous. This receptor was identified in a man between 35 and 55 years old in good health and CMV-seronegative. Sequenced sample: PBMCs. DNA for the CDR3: TGTGCCACCGGGGAGGAAATAGCTTTCTTT. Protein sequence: CATGEEIAFF.